This T cell receptor (beta chain) emerged from a study of T cell repertoires in cytomegalovirus infection. Overall study: Signatures in public TCR beta sequences pointed to both CMV infection and matching HLA type.

TCRdb called the reads again in MiXCR, with one record for every CDR3 protein. The table includes more than 50,000 distinct CDR3 sequences, roughly 32% detected once. Trimming took off 1 base at V and 3 bases at J, with 12 bases between the two ends. This CDR3 region has 15 residues. Germline CDR1 and CDR2: DFQATT and SNEGSKA (reference sequence). About this clonotype itself: Its antigen is unknown.

The study, taken as a whole, reports: The ex vivo response was dominated by HLA-C-restricted CMV-specific TCR beta clonotypes. CMV carriers having the relevant HLA were flagged by cumulative public TCR beta family frequency.

The chain has TRBV20-1 and TRBJ2-2, with a weak D call TRBD2 (6 bases). This receptor was taken from a human donor in good health (CMV status not recorded). Some clones in this sample may be carry-over from other donors' samples. Sequencing input: PBMCs, sequenced either directly or after in vitro stimulation (not recorded which). In DNA, the CDR3 is TGCAGTGCTAGAGTCGGGGGTTCGTACACCGGGGAGCTGTTTTTT. Protein: CSARVGGSYTGELFF.